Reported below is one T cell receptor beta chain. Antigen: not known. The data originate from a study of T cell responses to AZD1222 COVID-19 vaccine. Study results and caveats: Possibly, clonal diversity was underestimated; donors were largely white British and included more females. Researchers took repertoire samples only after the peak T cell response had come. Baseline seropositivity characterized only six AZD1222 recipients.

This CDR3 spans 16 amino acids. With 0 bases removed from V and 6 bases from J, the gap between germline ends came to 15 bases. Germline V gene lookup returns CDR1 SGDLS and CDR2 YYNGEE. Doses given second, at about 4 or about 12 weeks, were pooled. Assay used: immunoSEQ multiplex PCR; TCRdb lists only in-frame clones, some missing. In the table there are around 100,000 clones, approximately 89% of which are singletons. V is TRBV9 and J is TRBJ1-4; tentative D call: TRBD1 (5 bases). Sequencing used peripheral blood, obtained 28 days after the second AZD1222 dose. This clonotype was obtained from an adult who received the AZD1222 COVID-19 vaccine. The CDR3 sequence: CASSVVDSLIDEKLFF. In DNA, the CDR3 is TGTGCCAGCAGCGTAGTCGACAGCCTCATCGATGAAAAACTGTTTTTT.